This T cell receptor beta chain is from a study of blood T cell repertoires in COVID-19. Study-level information: PBMCs, B-cell-depleted T cells, or T cells were the source of the cDNA or gDNA that made up the material.

Some clones are missing from TCRdb's copy, which holds only in-frame ones; the method was immunoSEQ multiplex PCR. The sample holds about 130,000 clones, roughly 80% seen once. Recovered status applied to Cohort 3 donors who had two consecutive negative PCRs. It also applied to those with clearance or with symptom resolution. The CDR3 contains 13 residues. With 3 bases removed from V and 5 bases from J, the gap between germline ends came to 8 bases. Germline CDR1 reads LNHDA; CDR2 reads SQIVND (reference sequence). This sequence originates from a man aged 45 to 65 who had recovered from COVID-19. The sample taken for sequencing was PBMCs or T cells enriched from blood (not recorded which). V gene TRBV19 combines with J gene TRBJ1-5; D gene ambiguous. CDR3 in DNA: TGTGCCAGTAGTATGGTTGGAGATCAGCCCCAGCATTTT. This codes for CASSMVGDQPQHF.